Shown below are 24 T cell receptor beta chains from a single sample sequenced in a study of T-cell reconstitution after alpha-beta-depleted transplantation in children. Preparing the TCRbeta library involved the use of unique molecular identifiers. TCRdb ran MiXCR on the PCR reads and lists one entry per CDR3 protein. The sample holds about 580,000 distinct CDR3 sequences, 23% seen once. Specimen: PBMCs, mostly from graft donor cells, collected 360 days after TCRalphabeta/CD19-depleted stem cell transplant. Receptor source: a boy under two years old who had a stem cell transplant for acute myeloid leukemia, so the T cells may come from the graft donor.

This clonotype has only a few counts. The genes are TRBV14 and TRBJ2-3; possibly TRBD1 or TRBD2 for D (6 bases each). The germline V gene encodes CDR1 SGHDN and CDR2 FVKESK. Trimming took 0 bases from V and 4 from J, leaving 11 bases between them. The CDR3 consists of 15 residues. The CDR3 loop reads CASSQDMGGPDTQYF. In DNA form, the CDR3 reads TGTGCCAGCAGCCAAGACATGGGGGGCCCAGATACGCAGTATTTT.

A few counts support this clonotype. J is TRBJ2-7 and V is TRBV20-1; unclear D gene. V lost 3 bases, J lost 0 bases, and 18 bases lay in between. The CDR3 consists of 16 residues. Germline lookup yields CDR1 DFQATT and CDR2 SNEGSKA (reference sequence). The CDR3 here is CSASLALRSSSYEQYF. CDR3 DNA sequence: TGCAGTGCTAGTTTGGCTCTCCGATCGAGCTCCTACGAGCAGTACTTC.

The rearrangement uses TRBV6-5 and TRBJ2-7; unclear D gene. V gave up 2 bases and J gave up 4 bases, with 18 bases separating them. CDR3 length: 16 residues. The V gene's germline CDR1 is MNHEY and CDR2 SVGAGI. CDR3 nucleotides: TGTGCCAGCAGTTACGGTGAAGGCGGCCCCTTTTACGAGCAGTACGTC. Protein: CASSYGEGGPFYEQYV.

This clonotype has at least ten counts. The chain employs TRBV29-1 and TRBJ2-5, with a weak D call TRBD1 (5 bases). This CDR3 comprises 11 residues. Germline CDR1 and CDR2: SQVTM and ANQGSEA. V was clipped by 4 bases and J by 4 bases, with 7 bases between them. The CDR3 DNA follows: TGCAGCGTTGGACAGCCAGAGACCCAGTACTTC. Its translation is CSVGQPETQYF.

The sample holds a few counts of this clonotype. CDR3 in amino acids: CASSQAGEAGNTIYF. The CDR3 DNA sequence: TGCGCCAGCAGCCAAGCGGGGGAGGCCGGAAACACCATATATTTT. This sequence joins TRBV4-3 and TRBJ1-3; tentative D call: TRBD1 (5 bases). The V end lost 1 base, the J end lost 4 bases, and 11 bases lay between the germline ends. CDR1 LGHNA and CDR2 YSLEER come from the germline V gene. There are 15 residues in the CDR3.

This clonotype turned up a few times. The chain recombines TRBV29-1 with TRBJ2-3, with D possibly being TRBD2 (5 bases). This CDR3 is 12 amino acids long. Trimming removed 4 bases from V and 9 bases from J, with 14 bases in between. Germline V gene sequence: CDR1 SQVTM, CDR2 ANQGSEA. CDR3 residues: CSVVDVPGTQYF. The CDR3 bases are TGCAGCGTTGTGGACGTCCCGGGGACGCAGTATTTT.

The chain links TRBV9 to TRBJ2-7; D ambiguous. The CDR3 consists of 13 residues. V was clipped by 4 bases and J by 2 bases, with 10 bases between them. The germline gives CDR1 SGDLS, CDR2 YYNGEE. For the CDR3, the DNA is TGTGCCAGCAGCCGTACACGAACCTACGAGCAGTACTTC. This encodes CASSRTRTYEQYF.

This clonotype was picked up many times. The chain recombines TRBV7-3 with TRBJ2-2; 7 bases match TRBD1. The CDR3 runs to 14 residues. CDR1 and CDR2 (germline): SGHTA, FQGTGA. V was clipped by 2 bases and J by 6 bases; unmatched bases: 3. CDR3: CASSLFDRAGELFF. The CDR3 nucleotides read TGTGCCAGCAGCTTATTCGACAGGGCCGGGGAGCTGTTTTTT.

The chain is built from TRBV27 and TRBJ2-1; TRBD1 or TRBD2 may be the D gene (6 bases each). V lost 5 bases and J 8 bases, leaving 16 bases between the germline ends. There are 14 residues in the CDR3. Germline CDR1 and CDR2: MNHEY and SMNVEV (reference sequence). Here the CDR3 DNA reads TGTGCCAGCAGTCCGGGGGCGTATACCGATGAGCAGTTCTTC. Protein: CASSPGAYTDEQFF.

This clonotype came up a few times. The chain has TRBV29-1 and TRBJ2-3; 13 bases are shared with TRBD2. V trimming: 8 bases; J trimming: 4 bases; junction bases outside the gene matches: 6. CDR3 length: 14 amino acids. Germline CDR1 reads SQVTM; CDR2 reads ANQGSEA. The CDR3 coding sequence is TGCAGCACAGGGACTAGCGGGGTGTCAGATACGCAGTATTTT. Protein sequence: CSTGTSGVSDTQYF.

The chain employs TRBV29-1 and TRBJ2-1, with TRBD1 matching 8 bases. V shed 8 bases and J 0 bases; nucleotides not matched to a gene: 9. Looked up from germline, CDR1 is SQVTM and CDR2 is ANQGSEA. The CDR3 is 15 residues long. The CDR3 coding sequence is TGCAGCCACGCGCTCAGGGGGCACTCCTACAATGAGCAGTTCTTC. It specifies CSHALRGHSYNEQFF.

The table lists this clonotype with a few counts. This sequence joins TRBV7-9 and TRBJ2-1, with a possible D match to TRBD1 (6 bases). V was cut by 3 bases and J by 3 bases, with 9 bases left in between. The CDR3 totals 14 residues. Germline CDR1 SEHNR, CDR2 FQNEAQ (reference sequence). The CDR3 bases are TGTGCCAGCAGCTTGGGGACAAACTACAATGAGCAGTTCTTC. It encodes CASSLGTNYNEQFF.

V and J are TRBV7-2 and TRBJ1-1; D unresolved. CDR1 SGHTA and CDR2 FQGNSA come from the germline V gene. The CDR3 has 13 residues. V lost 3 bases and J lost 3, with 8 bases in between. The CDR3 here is CASSFVGYTEAFF. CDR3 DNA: TGTGCCAGCAGCTTTGTCGGCTACACTGAAGCTTTCTTT.

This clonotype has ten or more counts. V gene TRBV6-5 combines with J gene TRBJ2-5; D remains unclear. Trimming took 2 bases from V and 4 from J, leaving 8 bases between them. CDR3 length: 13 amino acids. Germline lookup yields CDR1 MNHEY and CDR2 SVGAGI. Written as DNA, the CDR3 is TGTGCCAGCAGTTACGCATGGGGAGAGACCCAGTACTTC. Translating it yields CASSYAWGETQYF.

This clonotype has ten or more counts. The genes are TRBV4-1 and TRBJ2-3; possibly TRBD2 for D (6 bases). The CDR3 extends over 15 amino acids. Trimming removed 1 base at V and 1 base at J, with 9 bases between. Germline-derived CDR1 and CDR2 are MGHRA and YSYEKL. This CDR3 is CASSQVWEGTDTQYF. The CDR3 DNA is TGCGCCAGCAGCCAAGTTTGGGAGGGCACAGATACGCAGTATTTT.

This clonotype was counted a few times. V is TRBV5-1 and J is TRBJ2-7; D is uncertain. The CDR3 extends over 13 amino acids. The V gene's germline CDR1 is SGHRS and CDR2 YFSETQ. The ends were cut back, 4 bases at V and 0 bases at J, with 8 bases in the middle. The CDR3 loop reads CASSPLHSYEQYF. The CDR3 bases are TGCGCCAGCAGCCCACTACACTCCTACGAGCAGTACTTC.

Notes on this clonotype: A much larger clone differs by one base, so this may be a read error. The CDR3 DNA reads as TGTGCCAGCAGTGCGGACGGAAACACTGAAGCTTTCTTT. Translated, it gives CASSADGNTEAFF. V gene TRBV27 combines with J gene TRBJ1-1; D gene uncertain. Trimming took off 5 bases at V and 2 bases at J, with 9 bases between the two ends. Germline assignment: CDR1 MNHEY and CDR2 SMNVEV (reference sequence). The CDR3 contains 13 residues.

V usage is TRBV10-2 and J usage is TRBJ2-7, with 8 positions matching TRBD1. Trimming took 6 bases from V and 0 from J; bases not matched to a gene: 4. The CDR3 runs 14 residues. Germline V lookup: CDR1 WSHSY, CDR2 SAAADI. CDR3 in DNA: TGCGCCAGCAGCTGGACAGGGAGCTCCTACGAGCAGTACGTC. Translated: CASSWTGSSYEQYV.

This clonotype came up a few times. CDR3 nucleotides: TGCACAGGAGGGAGGGGCTATGGCTACACCTTC. Residues: CTGGRGYGYTF. The chain carries TRBV20-1 and TRBJ1-2; D perhaps matches TRBD1 (5 bases). The CDR3 covers 11 residues. Germline V CDR1 and CDR2: DFQATT, SNEGSKA (reference sequence).

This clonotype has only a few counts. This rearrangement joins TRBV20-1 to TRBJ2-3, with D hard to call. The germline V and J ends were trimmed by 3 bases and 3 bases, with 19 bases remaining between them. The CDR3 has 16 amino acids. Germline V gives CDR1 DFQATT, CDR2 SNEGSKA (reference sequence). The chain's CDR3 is CSASPLRLVLTDTQYF. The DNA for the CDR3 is TGCAGTGCTAGCCCTCTTCGACTCGTCTTGACAGATACGCAGTATTTT.

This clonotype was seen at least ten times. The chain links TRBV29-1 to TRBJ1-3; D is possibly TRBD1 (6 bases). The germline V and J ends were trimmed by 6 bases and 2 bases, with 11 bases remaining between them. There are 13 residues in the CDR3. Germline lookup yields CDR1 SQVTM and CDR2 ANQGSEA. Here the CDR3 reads CSVITGTGNTIYF. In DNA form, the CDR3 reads TGCAGCGTCATCACAGGGACTGGAAACACCATATATTTT.

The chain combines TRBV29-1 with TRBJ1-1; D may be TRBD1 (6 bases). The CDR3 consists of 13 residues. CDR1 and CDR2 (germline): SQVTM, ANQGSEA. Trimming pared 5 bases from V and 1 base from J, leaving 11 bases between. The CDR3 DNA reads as TGCAGCGTTTCCGGGACATCGAACACTGAAGCTTTCTTT. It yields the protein CSVSGTSNTEAFF. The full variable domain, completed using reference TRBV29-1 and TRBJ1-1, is SAVISQKPSRDICQRGTSLTIQCQVDSQVTMMFWYRQQPGQSLTLIATANQGSEATYESGFVIDKFPISRPNLTFSTLTVSNMSPEDSSIYLCSVSGTSNTEAFFGQGTRLTVV.

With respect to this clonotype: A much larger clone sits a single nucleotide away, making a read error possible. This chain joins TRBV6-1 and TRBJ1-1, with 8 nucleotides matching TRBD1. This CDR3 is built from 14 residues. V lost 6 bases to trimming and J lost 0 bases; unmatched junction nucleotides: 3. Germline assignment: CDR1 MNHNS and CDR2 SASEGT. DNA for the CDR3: TGTGCCAGCAGACGGACAGGGATGAACACTGAAGCTTTCTTT. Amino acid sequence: CASRRTGMNTEAFF.

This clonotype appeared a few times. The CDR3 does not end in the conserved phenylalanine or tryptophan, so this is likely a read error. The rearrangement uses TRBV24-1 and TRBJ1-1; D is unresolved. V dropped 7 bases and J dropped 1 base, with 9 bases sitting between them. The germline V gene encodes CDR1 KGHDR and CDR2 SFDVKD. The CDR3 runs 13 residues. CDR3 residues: CATRRTGNTEAFC. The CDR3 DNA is TGTGCCACCAGGAGGACGGGGAACACTGAAGCTTTCTGT.